This T cell receptor beta chain was observed in a study of early T cells in non-severe SARS-CoV-2 infection. Looking at the study overall: Unsorted whole-blood RNA was sequenced in bulk, leaving chains unpaired.

The germline V gene has CDR1 MDHEN and CDR2 SYDVKM. The CDR3 has 14 residues. After removal of 7 bases from V and 8 bases from J, the junction contained 6 bases not matched to a gene. Individually, cDNA molecules had unique molecular identifiers attached to them. TCRdb recomputed calls from the 5' RACE reads with MiXCR, one row per CDR3 protein. The profile shows approximately 65,000 distinct CDR3 sequences, 11% of them singletons. General study points: In VDJdb matching, anti-spike CD8 responses were favored while private and CD4 specificities went missing.

This clonotype was seen at least ten times. What it binds is not known. This sequence joins TRBV28 and TRBJ1-6; 9 bases map to TRBD1. This clonotype originated in an adult who was a healthcare worker with PCR-confirmed SARS-CoV-2 infection or an uninfected control (not recorded which). The sample comprised whole blood. CDR3: CASTTGTGHSPLHF. The DNA of the CDR3 is TGTGCCAGCACCACCGGGACAGGGCATTCACCCCTCCACTTT.